The 8 T cell receptor beta chains in this list originate from one sample, sequenced in a study of molecular identifiers for immune sequencing clone quantification. TCRdb called the PCR reads again in MiXCR, with one record for every CDR3 protein. The sample holds fewer than 350,000 distinct CDR3 sequences, roughly 24% seen once. The sequencing input was naive CD8+ T cells from blood, with Jurkat cell RNA spiked in. Stated subset: FACS-sorted CD8+CD4-CCR7+CD45RA+ naive T cells. Receptors were obtained from a human donor in good health. Some libraries in this study had Jurkat cell RNA spiked in.

Comments on this clonotype: This may stem from a read error, because a much larger clone lies one nucleotide away. The rearrangement joins TRBV5-1 to TRBJ2-3; a possible D gene is TRBD2 (6 bases). The CDR3 covers 16 residues. V was clipped by 3 bases and J by 2 bases, with 16 bases between them. From germline, CDR1 is SGHRS and CDR2 YFSETQ. CDR3 loop: CASSWGLPGYTDTQYF. As DNA, the CDR3 is TGCGCCAGCAGCTGGGGACTGCCGGGATACACAGATACGCAGTATTTT.

This clonotype was seen a handful of times. The V call is TRBV30, the J call TRBJ1-2, with unresolved D. The CDR3 consists of 13 residues. The V end lost 2 bases, the J end lost 5 bases, and 12 bases lay between the germline ends. CDR1 is GTSNPN and CDR2 is SVGIG in the germline V gene (reference sequence). CDR3 region: CAWSPLYSYGYTF. DNA for the CDR3: TGTGCCTGGAGTCCGCTCTATAGTTATGGCTACACCTTC.

On this clonotype: This sequence may be a read error, since a much larger clone differs from it by one base. Because the CDR3 is missing its conserved closing phenylalanine or tryptophan, this is likely a read error. The CDR3 loop reads CASSLSGSQETQYL. As DNA, the CDR3 is TGTGCCAGCAGTTTAAGTGGGTCCCAAGAGACCCAGTACCTC. The V call is TRBV12-3 or TRBV12-4, the J call TRBJ2-5; D is unclear. CDR3 length: 14 amino acids. With 2 bases removed from V and 1 base from J, the gap between germline ends came to 8 bases.

This clonotype was detected many times. V gene TRBV7-3 combines with J gene TRBJ2-1, with D possibly being TRBD1 (6 bases). Between the trimmed V and J ends, which lost 5 bases and 10 bases, there was a span of 15 bases. Per the germline V gene, CDR1 is SGHTA and CDR2 is FQGTGA. This CDR3 contains 13 residues. CDR3 loop: CASSRRAGVEQFF. DNA for the CDR3: TGTGCCAGCAGCCGCCGGGCAGGGGTCGAGCAGTTCTTC.

In the case of this clonotype: One end of the junction fails to match germline, which may point to a read error. The CDR3 nucleotides read TGCAGTGCTAGAGATGAGGGGGACCATGAGACCCAGTACTTC. Encoded protein: CSARDEGDHETQYF. V gene TRBV20-1 combines with J gene TRBJ2-5; D perhaps matches TRBD1 (6 bases). Germline loops: CDR1 DFQATT, CDR2 SNEGSKA (reference sequence). The CDR3 sequence is 14 residues long.

J is TRBJ2-5 and V is TRBV11-2; 9 bases map to TRBD2. This CDR3 comprises 18 residues. The V gene end was trimmed by 6 bases and the J gene end by 0 bases; junction bases not matched to a gene: 14. Germline values: CDR1 SGHAT, CDR2 FQNNGV. In DNA form, the CDR3 reads TGTGCCAGCAGAACATGGGGCGGGGGGGCCCCCCACCAAGAGACCCAGTACTTC. It yields the protein CASRTWGGGAPHQETQYF.

Notes on this clonotype: This may be a read error, as it is one base from a much larger clone. The V gene is TRBV12-3 or TRBV12-4, the J gene TRBJ2-5; D gene ambiguous. The CDR3 is 13 residues long. The CDR3 DNA is TGTGCCAGCAGTTTTGTGCTGTTAGAGACCCAGTGCTTC. Translation gives CASSFVLLETQCF.

This clonotype was seen a handful of times. A much larger clone sits a single nucleotide away, making a read error possible. The V and J genes are TRBV7-2 and TRBJ2-1, with D perhaps TRBD2 (6 bases). The V gene lost 5 bases and the J gene lost 8 bases, with 22 bases spanning the gap. The CDR3 length is 16 residues. The V gene's germline CDR1 is SGHTA and CDR2 FQGNSA. CDR3 in amino acids: CASSVGLLAAPHEQFF. In DNA form, the CDR3 reads TGTGCCAGCAGCGTAGGACTACTCGCGGCCCCCCATGAGCAGTTCTTC.